One sample yielded the 5 T cell receptor beta chains listed below, sequenced in a study of blood T cell repertoires in COVID-19. Profiling relied on immunoSEQ multiplex PCR, and the TCRdb table lists in-frame clones only, not all of them. The sample has more than 200,000 clones, 85% to 90% seen once. Source material: peripheral blood. Source of these receptors: a woman between 50 and 59 years old with acute or convalescent COVID-19.

The rearrangement links TRBV7-2 to TRBJ1-1; 7 bases align to TRBD1. The CDR3 totals 14 residues. CDR1 SGHTA and CDR2 FQGNSA come from the germline V gene. J was trimmed by 1 base and V by 5 bases; bases with no gene match: 4. CDR3 loop: CASSPNRGNTEAFF. Written as DNA, the CDR3 is TGTGCCAGCAGCCCAAACAGGGGGAACACTGAAGCTTTCTTT.

The chain links TRBV28 to TRBJ1-5; D possibly corresponds to TRBD1 (6 bases). V lost 7 bases, J lost 3 bases, and 10 bases lay in between. The CDR3 sequence is 13 residues long. CDR1 is MDHEN, CDR2 SYDVKM, per germline. The CDR3 bases are TGTGCCAGCACAAGACAGGTCAATCAGCCCCAGCATTTT. Residues: CASTRQVNQPQHF.

This rearrangement joins TRBV5-1 to TRBJ2-1, with 8 bases fitting TRBD2. The trim removed 4 bases at V and 0 bases at J, leaving 12 bases unmatched. The CDR3 has 18 amino acids. Germline V gene data show CDR1 as SGHRS and CDR2 as YFSETQ. The DNA of the CDR3 is TGCGCCAGCAGCCCCCTAGCGGGCCCGGGGAGCTCCTACAATGAGCAGTTCTTC. As protein: CASSPLAGPGSSYNEQFF.

This chain uses TRBV3-1 (or the pseudogene TRBV3-2) with TRBJ2-5; 11 nucleotides line up with TRBD2. This CDR3 is built from 16 residues. From germline, CDR1 is LGHDT and CDR2 YNNKEL (reference sequence). V lost 6 bases, J lost 3 bases, and 9 bases stayed unmatched. CDR3 nucleotide sequence: TGTGCCAGCAGAGGCGGACTAGCGGGTCAGAAAGAGACCCAGTACTTC. As protein: CASRGGLAGQKETQYF.

The chain links TRBV6-2 or TRBV6-3 to TRBJ2-1; unclear D gene. Germline values: CDR1 MNHEY, CDR2 SVGEGT. Trimming left V 2 bases short and J 8 bases short, with 19 bases between. The CDR3 runs to 16 residues. CDR3 DNA sequence: TGTGCCAGCAGTTACCCGGGTGGAGCAAAAGAAGATGAGCAGTTCTTC. Translation: CASSYPGGAKEDEQFF.